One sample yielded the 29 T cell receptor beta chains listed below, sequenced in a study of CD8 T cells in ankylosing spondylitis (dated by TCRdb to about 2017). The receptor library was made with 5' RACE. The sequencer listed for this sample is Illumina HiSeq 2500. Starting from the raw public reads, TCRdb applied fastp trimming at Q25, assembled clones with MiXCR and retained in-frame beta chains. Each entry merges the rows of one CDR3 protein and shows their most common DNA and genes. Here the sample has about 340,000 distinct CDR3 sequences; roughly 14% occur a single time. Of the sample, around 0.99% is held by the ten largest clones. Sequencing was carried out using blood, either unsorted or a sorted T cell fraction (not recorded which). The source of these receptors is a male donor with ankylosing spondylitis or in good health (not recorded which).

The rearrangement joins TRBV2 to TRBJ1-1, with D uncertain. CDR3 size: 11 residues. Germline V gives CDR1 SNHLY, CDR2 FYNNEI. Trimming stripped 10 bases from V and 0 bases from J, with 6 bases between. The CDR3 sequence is CATRLNTEAFF. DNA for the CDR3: TGTGCCACCAGATTGAACACTGAAGCTTTCTTT.

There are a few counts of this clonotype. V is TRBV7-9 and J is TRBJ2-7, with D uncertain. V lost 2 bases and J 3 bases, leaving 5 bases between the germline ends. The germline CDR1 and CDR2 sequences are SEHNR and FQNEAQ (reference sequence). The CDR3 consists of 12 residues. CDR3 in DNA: TGTGCCAGCAGCTTATGGGGCTACGAGCAGTACTTC. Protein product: CASSLWGYEQYF.

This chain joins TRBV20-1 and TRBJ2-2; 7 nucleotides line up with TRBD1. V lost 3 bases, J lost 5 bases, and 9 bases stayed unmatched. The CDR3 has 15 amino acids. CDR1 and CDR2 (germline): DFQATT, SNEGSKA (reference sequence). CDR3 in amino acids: CSARAGTVWTGELFF. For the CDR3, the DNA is TGCAGTGCTAGGGCCGGGACAGTGTGGACCGGGGAGCTGTTTTTT.

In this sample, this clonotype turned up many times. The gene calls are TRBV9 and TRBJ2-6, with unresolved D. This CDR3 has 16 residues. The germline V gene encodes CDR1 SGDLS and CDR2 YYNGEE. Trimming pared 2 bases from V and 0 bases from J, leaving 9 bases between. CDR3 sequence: CASSVDGNSGANVLTF. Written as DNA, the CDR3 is TGTGCCAGCAGCGTGGACGGTAACTCTGGGGCCAACGTCCTGACTTTC.

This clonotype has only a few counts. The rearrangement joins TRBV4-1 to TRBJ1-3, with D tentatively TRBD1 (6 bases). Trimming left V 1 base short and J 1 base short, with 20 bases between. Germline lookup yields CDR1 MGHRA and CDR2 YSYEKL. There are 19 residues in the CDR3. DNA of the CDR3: TGCGCCAGCAGCCAAGTCGGGGGCTTCAGGGGATTATCTGGAAACACCATATATTTT. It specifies CASSQVGGFRGLSGNTIYF.

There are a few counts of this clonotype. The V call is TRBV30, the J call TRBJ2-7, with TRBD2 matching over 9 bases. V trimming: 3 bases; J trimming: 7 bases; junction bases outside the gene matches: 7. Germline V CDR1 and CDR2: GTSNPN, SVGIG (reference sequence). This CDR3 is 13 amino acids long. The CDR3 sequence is CAWRGTSPGEQYF. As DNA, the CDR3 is TGTGCCTGGAGGGGGACTAGCCCGGGGGAGCAGTACTTC. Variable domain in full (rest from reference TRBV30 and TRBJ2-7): SQTIHQWPATLVQPVGSPLSLECTVEGTSNPNLYWYRQAAGRGLQLLFYSVGIGQISSEVPQNLSASRPQDRQFILSSKKLLLSDSGFYLCAWRGTSPGEQYFGPGTRLTVT.

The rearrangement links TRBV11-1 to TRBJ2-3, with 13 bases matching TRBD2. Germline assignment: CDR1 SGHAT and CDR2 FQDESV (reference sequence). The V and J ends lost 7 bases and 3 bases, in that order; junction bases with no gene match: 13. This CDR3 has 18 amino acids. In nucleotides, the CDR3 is TGTGCCAGCATCGGGACTAGCGGGATGGCAGAGAGGACAGATACGCAGTATTTT. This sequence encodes CASIGTSGMAERTDTQYF.

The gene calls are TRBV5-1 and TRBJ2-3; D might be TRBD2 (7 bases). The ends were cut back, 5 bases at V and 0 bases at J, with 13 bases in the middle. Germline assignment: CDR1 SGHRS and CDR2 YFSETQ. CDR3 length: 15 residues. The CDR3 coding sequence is TGCGCCAGCAGAGAGGGGGGGAAGAGCACAGATACGCAGTATTTT. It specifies CASREGGKSTDTQYF. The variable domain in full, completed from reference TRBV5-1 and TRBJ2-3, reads KAGVTQTPRYLIKTRGQQVTLSCSPISGHRSVSWYQQTPGQGLQFLFEYFSETQRNKGNFPGRFSGRQFSNSRSEMNVSTLELGDSALYLCASREGGKSTDTQYFGPGTRLTVL.

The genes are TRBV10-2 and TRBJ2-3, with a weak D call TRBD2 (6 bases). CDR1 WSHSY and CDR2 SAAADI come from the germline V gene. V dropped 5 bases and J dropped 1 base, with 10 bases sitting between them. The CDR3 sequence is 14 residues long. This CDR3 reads CASSQRARTDTQYF. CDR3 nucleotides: TGCGCCAGCAGTCAGCGGGCACGCACAGATACGCAGTATTTT.

The chain's CDR3 is CASSLTSAGRETQYF. CDR3 in DNA: TGTGCCAGCAGTTTGACTTCCGCGGGACGGGAGACCCAGTACTTC. The genes are TRBV2 and TRBJ2-5, with D possibly matching TRBD2 (6 bases). The CDR3 covers 15 residues. V was shortened by 5 bases and J by 5 bases, with 18 bases between the two germline ends. Germline CDR1 reads SNHLY; CDR2 reads FYNNEI. The entire variable domain, with the rest obtained from reference TRBV2 and TRBJ2-5, is as follows: EPEVTQTPSHQVTQMGQEVILRCVPISNHLYFYWYRQILGQKVEFLVSFYNNEISEKSEIFDDQFSVERPDGSNFTLKIRSTKLEDSAMYFCASSLTSAGRETQYFGPGTRLLVL.

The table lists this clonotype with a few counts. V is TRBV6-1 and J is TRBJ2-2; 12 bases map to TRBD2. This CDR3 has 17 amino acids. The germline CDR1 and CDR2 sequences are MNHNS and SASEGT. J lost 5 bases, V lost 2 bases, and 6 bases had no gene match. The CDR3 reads CASSERLAGGGTGELFF. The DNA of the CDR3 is TGTGCCAGCAGTGAACGGCTAGCGGGAGGGGGAACCGGGGAGCTGTTTTTT.

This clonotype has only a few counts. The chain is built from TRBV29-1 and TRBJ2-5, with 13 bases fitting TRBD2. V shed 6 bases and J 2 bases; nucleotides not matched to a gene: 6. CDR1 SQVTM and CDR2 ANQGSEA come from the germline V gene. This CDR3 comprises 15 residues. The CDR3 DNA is TGCAGCGTGCCACCGGGACTAGCGGGGCAAGAGACCCAGTACTTC. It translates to CSVPPGLAGQETQYF.

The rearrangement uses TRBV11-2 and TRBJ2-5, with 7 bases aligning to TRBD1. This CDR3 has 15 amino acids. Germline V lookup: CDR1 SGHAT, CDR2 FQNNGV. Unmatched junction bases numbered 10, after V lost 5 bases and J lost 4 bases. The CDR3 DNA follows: TGTGCCAGCAGCCCCTTAGACAGGGTACGAGAGACCCAGTACTTC. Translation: CASSPLDRVRETQYF. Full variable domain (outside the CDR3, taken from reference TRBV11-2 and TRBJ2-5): EAGVAQSPRYKIIEKRQSVAFWCNPISGHATLYWYQQILGQGPKLLIQFQNNGVVDDSQLPKDRFSAERLKGVDSTLKIQPAKLEDSAVYLCASSPLDRVRETQYFGPGTRLLVL.

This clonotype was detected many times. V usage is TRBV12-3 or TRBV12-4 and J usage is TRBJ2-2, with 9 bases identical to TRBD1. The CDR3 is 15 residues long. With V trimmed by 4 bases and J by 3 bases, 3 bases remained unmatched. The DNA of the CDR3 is TGTGCCAGCAGTTCCCGGGACAGGGACACCGGGGAGCTGTTTTTT. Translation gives CASSSRDRDTGELFF.

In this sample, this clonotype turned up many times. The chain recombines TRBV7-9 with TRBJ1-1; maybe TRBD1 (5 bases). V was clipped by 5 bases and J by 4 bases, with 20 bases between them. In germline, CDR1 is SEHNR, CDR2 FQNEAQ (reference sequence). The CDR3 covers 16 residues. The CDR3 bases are TGTGCCAGCAGCCTCACAACGGGGCTCGGGGGCACTGAAGCTTTCTTT. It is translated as CASSLTTGLGGTEAFF.

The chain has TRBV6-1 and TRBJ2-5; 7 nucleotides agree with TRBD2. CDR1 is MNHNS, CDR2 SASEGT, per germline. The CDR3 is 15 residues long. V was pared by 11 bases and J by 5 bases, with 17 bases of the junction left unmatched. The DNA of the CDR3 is TGTGCCTGCCTCTCCGGGACTAAGTTTTATGAGACCCAGTACTTC. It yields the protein CACLSGTKFYETQYF.

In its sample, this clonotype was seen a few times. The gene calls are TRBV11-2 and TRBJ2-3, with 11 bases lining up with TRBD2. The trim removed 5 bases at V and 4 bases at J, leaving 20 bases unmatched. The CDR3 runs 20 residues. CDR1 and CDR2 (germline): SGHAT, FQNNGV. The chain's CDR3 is CASSRTTGHSGGAWADTQYF. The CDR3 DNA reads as TGTGCCAGCAGCCGAACTACGGGTCATAGCGGGGGGGCATGGGCAGATACGCAGTATTTT.

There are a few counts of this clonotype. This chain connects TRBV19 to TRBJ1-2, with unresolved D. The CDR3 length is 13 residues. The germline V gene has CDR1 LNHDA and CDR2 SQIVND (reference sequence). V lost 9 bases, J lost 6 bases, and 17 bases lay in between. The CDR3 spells CASHRGVMDGYTF. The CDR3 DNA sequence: TGTGCCAGCCACCGTGGGGTCATGGATGGCTACACCTTC.

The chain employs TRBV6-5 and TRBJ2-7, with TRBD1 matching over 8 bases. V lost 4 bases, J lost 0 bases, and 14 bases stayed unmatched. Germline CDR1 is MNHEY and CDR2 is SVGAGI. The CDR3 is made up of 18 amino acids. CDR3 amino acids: CASSLRGAGGESSYEQYF. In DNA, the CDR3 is TGTGCCAGCAGTTTAAGGGGGGCAGGGGGCGAGAGCTCCTACGAGCAGTACTTC.

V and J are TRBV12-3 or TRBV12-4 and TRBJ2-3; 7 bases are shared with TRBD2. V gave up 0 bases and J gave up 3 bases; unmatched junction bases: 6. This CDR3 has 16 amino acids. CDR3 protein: CASSLAPGGKTDTQYF. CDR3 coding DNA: TGTGCCAGCAGTTTAGCGCCGGGGGGTAAAACAGATACGCAGTATTTT.

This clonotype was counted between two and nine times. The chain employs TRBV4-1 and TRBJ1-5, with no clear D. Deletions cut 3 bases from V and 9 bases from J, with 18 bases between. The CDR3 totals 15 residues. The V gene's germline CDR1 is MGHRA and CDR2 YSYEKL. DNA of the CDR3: TGCGCCAGCAGCCAGTCTACAGATCAGGTCCGGCCCCAGCATTTT. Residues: CASSQSTDQVRPQHF.

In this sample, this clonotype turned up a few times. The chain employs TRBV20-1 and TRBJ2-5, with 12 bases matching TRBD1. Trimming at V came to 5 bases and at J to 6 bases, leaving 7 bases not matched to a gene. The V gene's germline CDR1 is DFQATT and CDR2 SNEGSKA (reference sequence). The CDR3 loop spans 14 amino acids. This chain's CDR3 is CSAAGTGGFKTQYF. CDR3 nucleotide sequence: TGCAGTGCTGCCGGGACAGGGGGCTTTAAGACCCAGTACTTC.

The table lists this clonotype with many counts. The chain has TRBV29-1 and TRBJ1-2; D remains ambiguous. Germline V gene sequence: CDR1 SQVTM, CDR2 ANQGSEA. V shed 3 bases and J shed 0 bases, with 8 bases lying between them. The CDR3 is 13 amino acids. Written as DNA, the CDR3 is TGCAGCGTTGAGGGCGGTTCTAACTATGGCTACACCTTC. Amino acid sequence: CSVEGGSNYGYTF. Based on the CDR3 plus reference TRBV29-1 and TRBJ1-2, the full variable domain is SAVISQKPSRDICQRGTSLTIQCQVDSQVTMMFWYRQQPGQSLTLIATANQGSEATYESGFVIDKFPISRPNLTFSTLTVSNMSPEDSSIYLCSVEGGSNYGYTFGSGTRLTVV.

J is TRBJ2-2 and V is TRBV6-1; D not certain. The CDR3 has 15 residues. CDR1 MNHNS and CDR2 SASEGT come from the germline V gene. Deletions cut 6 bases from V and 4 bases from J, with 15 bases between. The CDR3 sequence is CASSPDGAPTGELFF. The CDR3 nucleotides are TGTGCCAGCAGCCCCGATGGCGCCCCCACCGGGGAGCTGTTTTTT.

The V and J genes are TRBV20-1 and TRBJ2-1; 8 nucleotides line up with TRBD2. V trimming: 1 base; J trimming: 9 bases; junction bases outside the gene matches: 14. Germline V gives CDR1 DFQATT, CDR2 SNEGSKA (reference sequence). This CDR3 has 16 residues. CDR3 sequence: CSARGEGSGRLLEQFF. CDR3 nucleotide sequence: TGCAGTGCTAGAGGGGAAGGAAGCGGGAGATTACTTGAGCAGTTCTTC.

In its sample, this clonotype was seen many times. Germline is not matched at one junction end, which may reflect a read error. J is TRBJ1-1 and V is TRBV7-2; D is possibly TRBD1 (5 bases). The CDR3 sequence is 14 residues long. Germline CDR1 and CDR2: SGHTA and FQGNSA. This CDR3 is CASSLGRANTEAFF. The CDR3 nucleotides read TGCGCCAGCAGCTTGGGGCGGGCGAACACTGAAGCTTTCTTT.

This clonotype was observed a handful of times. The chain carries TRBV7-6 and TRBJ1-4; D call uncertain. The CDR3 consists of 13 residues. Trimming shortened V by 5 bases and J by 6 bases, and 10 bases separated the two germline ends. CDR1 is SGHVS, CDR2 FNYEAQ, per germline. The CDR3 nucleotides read TGTGCCAGCAGCCCCGGCGCGTATGAAAAACTGTTTTTT. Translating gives CASSPGAYEKLFF. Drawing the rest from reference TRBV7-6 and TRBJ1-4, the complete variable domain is GAGVSQSPRYKVTKRGQDVALRCDPISGHVSLYWYRQALGQGPEFLTYFNYEAQQDKSGLPNDRFSAERPEGSISTLTIQRTEQRDSAMYRCASSPGAYEKLFFGSGTQLSVL.

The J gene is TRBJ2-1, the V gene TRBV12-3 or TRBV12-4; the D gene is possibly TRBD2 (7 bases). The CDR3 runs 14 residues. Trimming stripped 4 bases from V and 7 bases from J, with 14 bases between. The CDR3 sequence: CASSSMGGRNEQFF. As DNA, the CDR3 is TGTGCCAGCAGTTCAATGGGGGGGCGGAATGAGCAGTTCTTC.

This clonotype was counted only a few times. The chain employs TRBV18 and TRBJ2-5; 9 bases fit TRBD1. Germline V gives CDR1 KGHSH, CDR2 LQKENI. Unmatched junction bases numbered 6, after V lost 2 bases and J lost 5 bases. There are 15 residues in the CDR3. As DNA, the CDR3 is TGTGCCAGCTCACCAAAGGACAGGGGTTTGGAGACCCAGTACTTC. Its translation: CASSPKDRGLETQYF.